What follows are 9 T cell receptor beta chains derived from one specimen sequenced in a study of T cell repertoires in ileal Crohn's disease. Using immunoSEQ multiplex PCR, the repertoire was profiled, and TCRdb retains in-frame clones only, with some absent. The table records 15,000 to 20,000 clones, 85% to 95% of them present only once. The sample consisted of ileal tissue. The source is an adult with Crohn's disease.

The V and J genes are TRBV4-2 and TRBJ2-5, with a possible D match to TRBD2 (6 bases). Germline V CDR1 and CDR2: LGHNA, YNFKEQ. Deletions cut 4 bases from V and 7 bases from J, with 16 bases between. The CDR3 runs to 14 residues. The CDR3 nucleotides are TGTGCCAGCAGCCTTGATAGCGGTGGTCTGACCCAGTACTTC. Its translation is CASSLDSGGLTQYF.

This clone was counted once. CDR3 protein: CASSLSGGTNGYTF. The DNA for the CDR3 is TGTGCCAGCAGCTTATCAGGGGGCACGAATGGCTACACCTTC. The V and J genes are TRBV7-3 and TRBJ1-2; 8 nucleotides match TRBD1. The germline CDR1 and CDR2 sequences are SGHTA and FQGTGA. The trim removed 2 bases at V and 6 bases at J, leaving 5 bases unmatched. CDR3 length: 14 residues.

The chain links TRBV5-1 to TRBJ2-5; TRBD2 matches at 13 bases. Germline CDR1 SGHRS, CDR2 YFSETQ. The J segment lost 1 base and the V segment lost 1 base, leaving 7 bases of the junction unmatched. The CDR3 is 18 amino acids. In nucleotides, the CDR3 is TGCGCCAGCAGCTTGCTAACTAGCGGGGGGGCCCTCCAAGAGACCCAGTACTTC. Protein sequence: CASSLLTSGGALQETQYF.

This chain links TRBV30 with TRBJ1-2, with D perhaps matching TRBD1 (6 bases). Germline V gene sequence: CDR1 GTSNPN, CDR2 SVGIG (reference sequence). V was trimmed by 2 bases and J by 4 bases, leaving 17 bases between them. The CDR3 consists of 15 residues. CDR3 DNA sequence: TGTGCCTGGAGTCTTTTGACAGGAACTTTCTATGGCTACACCTTC. Its protein is CAWSLLTGTFYGYTF.

The CDR3 sequence: CASSQNGGNTQYF. The CDR3 DNA is TGCGCCAGCAGCCAGAACGGCGGAAATACGCAGTATTTT. The V and J genes are TRBV4-3 and TRBJ2-3; no definite D call. V lost 3 bases and J 7 bases, leaving 11 bases between the germline ends. This CDR3 has 13 residues. Germline-derived CDR1 and CDR2 are LGHNA and YSLEER.

V is TRBV11-2 and J is TRBJ2-2; the D is unclear. V lost 2 bases and J 6 bases, leaving 13 bases between the germline ends. Germline CDR1 reads SGHAT; CDR2 reads FQNNGV. The CDR3 length is 15 residues. The CDR3 sequence is CASSLFVGGAGELFF. The CDR3 coding sequence is TGTGCCAGCAGCTTATTTGTAGGCGGCGCCGGGGAGCTGTTTTTT.

This chain joins TRBV4-3 and TRBJ1-2, with a tentative D call TRBD1 (5 bases). The germline V and J ends were trimmed by 0 bases and 5 bases, with 16 bases remaining between them. The CDR3 extends over 16 amino acids. The V gene's germline CDR1 is LGHNA and CDR2 YSLEER. The CDR3 bases are TGCGCCAGCAGCCAAGAGTCGACAGTGGGAAAGTATGGCTACACCTTC. Amino acids: CASSQESTVGKYGYTF.

The chain combines TRBV19 with TRBJ1-1, with D possibly TRBD1 on 6 matching bases. Trimming shortened V by 4 bases and J by 1 base, and 10 bases separated the two germline ends. The CDR3 covers 14 residues. CDR1 LNHDA and CDR2 SQIVND come from the germline V gene (reference sequence). CDR3 amino acids: CASSTPGANTEAFF. In DNA form, the CDR3 reads TGTGCCAGTAGTACTCCAGGGGCGAACACTGAAGCTTTCTTT.

The chain has TRBV19 and TRBJ1-1; TRBD1 aligns across 9 bases. The V segment lost 5 bases and the J segment 1 base; nucleotides outside the gene matches: 8. The V gene's germline CDR1 is LNHDA and CDR2 SQIVND (reference sequence). This CDR3 is 16 amino acids long. The CDR3 spells CASSPTTGGGNTEAFF. The CDR3, as DNA: TGTGCCAGTAGTCCAACCACAGGGGGCGGGAACACTGAAGCTTTCTTT.